This TCR beta chain was sequenced for a study of cytomegalovirus exposure and HLA in healthy donors. CDR3 length: 14 amino acids. CDR1 is MNHEY and CDR2 is SVGAGI in the germline V gene. Trimming shortened V by 6 bases and J by 6 bases, and 14 bases separated the two germline ends. Both 60 Vbeta primers and 13 Jbeta primers went into the PCR. Generated by immunoSEQ multiplex PCR, the TCRdb table keeps only in-frame clones and is missing some. This sample has roughly 260,000 clones, with 84% found just once. Material for sequencing was PBMCs. This chain uses TRBV6-5 with TRBJ2-2; TRBD2 might be the D (5 bases). This sequence originates from a woman between 35 and 50 years old in good health and CMV-seropositive. The CDR3 reads CASRALGYAGELFF. CDR3 sequence (DNA): TGTGCCAGCAGGGCACTAGGGTATGCCGGGGAGCTGTTTTTT.